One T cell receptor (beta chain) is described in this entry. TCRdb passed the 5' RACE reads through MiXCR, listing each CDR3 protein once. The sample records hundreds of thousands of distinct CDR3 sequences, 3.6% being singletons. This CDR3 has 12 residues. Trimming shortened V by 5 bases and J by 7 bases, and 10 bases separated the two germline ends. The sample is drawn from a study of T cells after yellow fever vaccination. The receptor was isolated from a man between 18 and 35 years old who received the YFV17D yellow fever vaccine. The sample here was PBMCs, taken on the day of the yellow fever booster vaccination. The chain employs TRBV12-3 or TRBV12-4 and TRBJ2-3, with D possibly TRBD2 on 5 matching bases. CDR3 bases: TGTGCCAGCAGTCCGGACTCAAATACGCAGTATTTT. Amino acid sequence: CASSPDSNTQYF.